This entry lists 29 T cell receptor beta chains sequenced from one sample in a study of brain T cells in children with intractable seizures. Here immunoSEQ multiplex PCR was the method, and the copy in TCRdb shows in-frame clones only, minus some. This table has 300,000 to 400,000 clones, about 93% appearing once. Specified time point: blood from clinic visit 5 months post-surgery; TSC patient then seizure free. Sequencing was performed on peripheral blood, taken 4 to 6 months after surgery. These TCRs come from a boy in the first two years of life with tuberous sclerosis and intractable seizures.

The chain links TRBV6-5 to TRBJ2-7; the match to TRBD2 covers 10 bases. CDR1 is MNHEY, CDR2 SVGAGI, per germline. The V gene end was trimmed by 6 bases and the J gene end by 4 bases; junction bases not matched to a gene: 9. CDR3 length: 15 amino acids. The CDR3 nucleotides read TGTGCCAGCAGAGTAGCGGGGGGAAATCAATACGAGCAGTACTTC. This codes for CASRVAGGNQYEQYF.

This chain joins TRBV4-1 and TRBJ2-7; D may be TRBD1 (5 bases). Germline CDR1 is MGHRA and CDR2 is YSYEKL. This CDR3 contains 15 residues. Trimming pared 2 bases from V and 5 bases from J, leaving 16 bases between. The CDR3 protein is CASSQPGQRGHEQYF. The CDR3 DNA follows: TGCGCCAGCAGCCAACCGGGCCAAAGGGGCCACGAGCAGTACTTC.

This CDR3 reads CASRTGSSYEQYF. In DNA form, the CDR3 reads TGTGCCAGTAGGACAGGGAGCTCCTACGAGCAGTACTTC. The V gene is TRBV2, the J gene TRBJ2-7; 8 bases agree with TRBD1. Trimming cost V 9 bases and J 0 bases; bases outside gene matches: 4. CDR3 size: 13 residues. Germline values: CDR1 SNHLY, CDR2 FYNNEI.

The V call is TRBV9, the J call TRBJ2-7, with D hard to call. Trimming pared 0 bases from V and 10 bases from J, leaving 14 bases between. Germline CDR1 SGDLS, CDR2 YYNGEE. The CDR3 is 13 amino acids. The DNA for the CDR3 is TGTGCCAGCAGCGTAGAGCCTACGAGCAGTCAGTACTTC. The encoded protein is CASSVEPTSSQYF. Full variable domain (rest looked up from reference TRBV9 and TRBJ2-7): DSGVTQTPKHLITATGQRVTLRCSPRSGDLSVYWYQQSLDQGLQFLIQYYNGEERAKGNILERFSAQQFPDLHSELNLSSLELGDSALYFCASSVEPTSSQYFGPGTRLTVT.

CDR3 sequence (DNA): TGCAGCGTTTTGGCTTTAGCGGGAGGCTCCTACAATGAGCAGTTCTTC. Its protein product is CSVLALAGGSYNEQFF. The chain combines TRBV29-1 with TRBJ2-1, with 10 bases that match TRBD2. This CDR3 region has 16 residues. Unmatched junction bases numbered 7, after V lost 5 bases and J lost 0 bases. Germline lookup yields CDR1 SQVTM and CDR2 ANQGSEA.

For the CDR3, the DNA is TGTGCCAGCAGTGAAGCGCTACAGGGCGGGGGATACGAGCAGTACTTC. It encodes CASSEALQGGGYEQYF. This rearrangement joins TRBV2 to TRBJ2-7; weak D call: TRBD2 (7 bases). Germline-derived CDR1 and CDR2 are SNHLY and FYNNEI. The ends were cut back, 0 bases at V and 4 bases at J, with 16 bases in the middle. The length of the CDR3 is 16 residues.

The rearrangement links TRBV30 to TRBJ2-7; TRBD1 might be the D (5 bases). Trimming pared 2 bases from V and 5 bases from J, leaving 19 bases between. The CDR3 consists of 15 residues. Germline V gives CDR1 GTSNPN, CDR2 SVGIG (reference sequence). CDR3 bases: TGTGCCTGGAGTCAAACGCAAGGGGCTGGGGACGAGCAGTACTTC. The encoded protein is CAWSQTQGAGDEQYF. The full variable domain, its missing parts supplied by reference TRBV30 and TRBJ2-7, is SQTIHQWPATLVQPVGSPLSLECTVEGTSNPNLYWYRQAAGRGLQLLFYSVGIGQISSEVPQNLSASRPQDRQFILSSKKLLLSDSGFYLCAWSQTQGAGDEQYFGPGTRLTVT.

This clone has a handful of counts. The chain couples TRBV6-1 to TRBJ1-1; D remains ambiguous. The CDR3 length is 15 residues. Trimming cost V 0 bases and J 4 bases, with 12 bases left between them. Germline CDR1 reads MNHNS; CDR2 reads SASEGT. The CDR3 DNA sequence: TGTGCCAGCAGTGAAGCGGGGTCATGGGGCACTGAAGCTTTCTTT. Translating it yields CASSEAGSWGTEAFF.

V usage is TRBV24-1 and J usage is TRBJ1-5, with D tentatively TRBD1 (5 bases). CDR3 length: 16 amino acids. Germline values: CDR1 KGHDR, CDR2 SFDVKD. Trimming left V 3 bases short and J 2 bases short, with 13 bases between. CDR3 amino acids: CATSDMSGDGNQPQHF. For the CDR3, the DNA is TGTGCCACCAGTGATATGTCGGGGGATGGCAATCAGCCCCAGCATTTT.

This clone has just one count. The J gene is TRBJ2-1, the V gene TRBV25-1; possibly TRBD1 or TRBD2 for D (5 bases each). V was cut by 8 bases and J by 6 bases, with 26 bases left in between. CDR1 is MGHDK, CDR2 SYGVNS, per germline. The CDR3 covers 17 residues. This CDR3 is CASYSSWDPDTPNEQFF. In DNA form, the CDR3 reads TGTGCCAGCTATTCATCGTGGGACCCCGACACCCCCAATGAGCAGTTCTTC.

This CDR3 is CAWSVSSGIGETQYF. The DNA of the CDR3 is TGTGCCTGGAGTGTTTCGAGCGGGATAGGGGAGACCCAGTACTTC. The V and J genes are TRBV30 and TRBJ2-5; the match to TRBD2 covers 7 bases. The junction had 9 bases not matched to a gene; V was cut back by 0 bases and J by 5 bases. Germline V gene lookup returns CDR1 GTSNPN and CDR2 SVGIG (reference sequence). This CDR3 is 15 amino acids long.

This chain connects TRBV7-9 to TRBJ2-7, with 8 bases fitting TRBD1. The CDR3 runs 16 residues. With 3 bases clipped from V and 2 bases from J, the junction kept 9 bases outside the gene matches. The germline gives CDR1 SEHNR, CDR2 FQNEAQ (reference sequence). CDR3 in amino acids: CASSFPDGTGPYEQYF. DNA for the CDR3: TGTGCCAGCAGCTTCCCCGACGGGACAGGACCCTACGAGCAGTACTTC.

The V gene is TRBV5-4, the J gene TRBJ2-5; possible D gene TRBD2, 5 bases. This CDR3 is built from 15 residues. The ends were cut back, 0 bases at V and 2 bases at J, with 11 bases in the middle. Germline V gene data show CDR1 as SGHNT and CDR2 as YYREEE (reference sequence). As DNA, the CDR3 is TGTGCCAGCAGCTTGGACGAGCGGAAACAAGAGACCCAGTACTTC. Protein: CASSLDERKQETQYF.

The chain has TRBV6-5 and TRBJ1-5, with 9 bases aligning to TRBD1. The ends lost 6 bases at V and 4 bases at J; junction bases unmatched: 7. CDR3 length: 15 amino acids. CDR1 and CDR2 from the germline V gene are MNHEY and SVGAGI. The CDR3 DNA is TGTGCCAGCAGGCCAACAGGGGGCACAAATCAGCCCCAGCATTTT. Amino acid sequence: CASRPTGGTNQPQHF.

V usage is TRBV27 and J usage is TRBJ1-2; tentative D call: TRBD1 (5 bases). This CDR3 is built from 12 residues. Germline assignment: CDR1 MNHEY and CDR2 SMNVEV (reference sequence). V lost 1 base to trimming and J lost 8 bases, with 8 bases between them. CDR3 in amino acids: CASSLLGGGYTF. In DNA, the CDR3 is TGTGCCAGCAGTTTATTGGGGGGGGGCTACACCTTC.

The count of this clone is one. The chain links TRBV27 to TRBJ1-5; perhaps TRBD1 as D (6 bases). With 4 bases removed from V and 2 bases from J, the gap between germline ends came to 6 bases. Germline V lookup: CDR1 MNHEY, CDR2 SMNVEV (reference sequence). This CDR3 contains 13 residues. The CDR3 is CASSYRGNQPQHF. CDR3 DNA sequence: TGTGCCAGCAGTTACAGGGGCAATCAGCCCCAGCATTTT.

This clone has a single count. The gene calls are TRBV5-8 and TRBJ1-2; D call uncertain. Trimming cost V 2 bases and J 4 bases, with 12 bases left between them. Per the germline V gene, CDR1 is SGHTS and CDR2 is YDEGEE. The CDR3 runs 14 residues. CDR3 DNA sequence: TGTGCCAGCAGCTTACTGGGGTCCCTCTATGGCTACACCTTC. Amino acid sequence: CASSLLGSLYGYTF.

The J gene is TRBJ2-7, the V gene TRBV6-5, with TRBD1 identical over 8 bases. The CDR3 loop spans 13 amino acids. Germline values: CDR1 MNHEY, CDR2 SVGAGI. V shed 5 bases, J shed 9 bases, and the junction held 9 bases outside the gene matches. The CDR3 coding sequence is TGTGCCAGCAGTCGCTGGGACAGGAGAGGGCAGTACTTC. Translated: CASSRWDRRGQYF.

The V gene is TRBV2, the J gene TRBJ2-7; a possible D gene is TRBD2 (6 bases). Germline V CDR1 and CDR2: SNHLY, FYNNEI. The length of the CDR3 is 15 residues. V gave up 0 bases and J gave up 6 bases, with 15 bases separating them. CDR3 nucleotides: TGTGCCAGCAGTGAAGCATCCAGCGGGTTAGGCGAGCAGTACTTC. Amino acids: CASSEASSGLGEQYF.

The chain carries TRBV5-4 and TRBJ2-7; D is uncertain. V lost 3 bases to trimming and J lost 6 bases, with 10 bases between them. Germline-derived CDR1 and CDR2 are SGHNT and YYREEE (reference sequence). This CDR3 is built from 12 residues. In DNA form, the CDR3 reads TGTGCCAGCAGCTACACAGTAGGCGAGCAGTACTTC. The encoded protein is CASSYTVGEQYF.

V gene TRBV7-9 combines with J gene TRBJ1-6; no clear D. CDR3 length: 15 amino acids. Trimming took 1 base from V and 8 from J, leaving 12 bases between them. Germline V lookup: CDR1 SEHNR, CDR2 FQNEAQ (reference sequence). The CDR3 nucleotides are TGTGCCAGCAGCTTAGGGAATGGAGCGGATTCACCCCTCCACTTT. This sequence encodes CASSLGNGADSPLHF.

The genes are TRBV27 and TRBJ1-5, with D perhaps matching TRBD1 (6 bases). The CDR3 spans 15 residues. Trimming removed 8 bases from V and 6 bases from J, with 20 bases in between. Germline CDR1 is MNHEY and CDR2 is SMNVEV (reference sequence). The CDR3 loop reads CASGINGGGVQPQHF. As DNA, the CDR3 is TGTGCCAGCGGGATAAATGGGGGGGGCGTTCAGCCCCAGCATTTT.

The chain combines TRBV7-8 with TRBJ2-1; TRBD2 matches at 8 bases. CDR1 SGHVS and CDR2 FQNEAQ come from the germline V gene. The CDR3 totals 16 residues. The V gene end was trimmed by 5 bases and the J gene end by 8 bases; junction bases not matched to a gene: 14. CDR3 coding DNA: TGTGCCAGCAGCGAACCCGGGACTAGTAGGGCCCATGAGCAGTTCTTC. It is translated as CASSEPGTSRAHEQFF.

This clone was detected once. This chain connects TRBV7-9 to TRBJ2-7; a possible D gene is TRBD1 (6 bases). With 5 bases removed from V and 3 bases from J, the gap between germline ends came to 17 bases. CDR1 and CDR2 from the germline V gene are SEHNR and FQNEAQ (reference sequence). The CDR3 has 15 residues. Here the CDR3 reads CASSPRQGWFYEQYF. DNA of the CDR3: TGTGCCAGCAGCCCGCGGCAGGGGTGGTTCTACGAGCAGTACTTC. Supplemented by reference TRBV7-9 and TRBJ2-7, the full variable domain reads DTGVSQNPRHKITKRGQNVTFRCDPISEHNRLYWYRQTLGQGPEFLTYFQNEAQLEKSRLLSDRFSAERPKGSFSTLEIQRTEQGDSAMYLCASSPRQGWFYEQYFGPGTRLTVT.

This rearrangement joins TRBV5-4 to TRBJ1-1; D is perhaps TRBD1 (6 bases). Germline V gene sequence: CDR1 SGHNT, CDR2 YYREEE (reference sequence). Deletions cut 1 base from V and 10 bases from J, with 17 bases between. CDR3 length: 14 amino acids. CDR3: CASSLSPDSVVAFF. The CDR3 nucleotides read TGTGCCAGCAGCTTGTCCCCGGACAGCGTCGTAGCTTTCTTT.

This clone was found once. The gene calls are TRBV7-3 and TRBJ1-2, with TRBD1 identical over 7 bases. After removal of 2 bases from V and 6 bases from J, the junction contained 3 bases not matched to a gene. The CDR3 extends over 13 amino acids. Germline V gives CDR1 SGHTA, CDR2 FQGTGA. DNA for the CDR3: TGTGCCAGCAGCTTATCCCAGGGGGATGGCTACACCTTC. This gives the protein CASSLSQGDGYTF.

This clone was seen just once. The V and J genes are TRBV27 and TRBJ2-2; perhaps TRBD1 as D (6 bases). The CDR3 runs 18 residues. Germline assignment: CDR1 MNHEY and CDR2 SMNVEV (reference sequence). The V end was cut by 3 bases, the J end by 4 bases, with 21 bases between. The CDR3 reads CASSFSPETGSRTGELFF. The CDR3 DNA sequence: TGTGCCAGCAGTTTCAGCCCAGAAACAGGGTCTCGCACCGGGGAGCTGTTTTTT.

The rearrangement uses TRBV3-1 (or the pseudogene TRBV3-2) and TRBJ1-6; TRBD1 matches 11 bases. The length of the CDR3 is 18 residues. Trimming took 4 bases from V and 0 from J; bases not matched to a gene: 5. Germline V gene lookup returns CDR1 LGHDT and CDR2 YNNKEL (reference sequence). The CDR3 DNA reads TGTGCCAGCAGCCGGACAGGGGGCGGGAGCTCCTATAATTCACCCCTCCACTTT. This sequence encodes CASSRTGGGSSYNSPLHF.

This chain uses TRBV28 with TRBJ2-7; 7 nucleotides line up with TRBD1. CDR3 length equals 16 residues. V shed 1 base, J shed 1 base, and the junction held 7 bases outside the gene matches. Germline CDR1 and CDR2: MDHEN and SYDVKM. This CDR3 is CASSLSPDRASYEQYF. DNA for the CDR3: TGTGCCAGCAGTTTATCCCCAGACAGGGCGTCCTACGAGCAGTACTTC.